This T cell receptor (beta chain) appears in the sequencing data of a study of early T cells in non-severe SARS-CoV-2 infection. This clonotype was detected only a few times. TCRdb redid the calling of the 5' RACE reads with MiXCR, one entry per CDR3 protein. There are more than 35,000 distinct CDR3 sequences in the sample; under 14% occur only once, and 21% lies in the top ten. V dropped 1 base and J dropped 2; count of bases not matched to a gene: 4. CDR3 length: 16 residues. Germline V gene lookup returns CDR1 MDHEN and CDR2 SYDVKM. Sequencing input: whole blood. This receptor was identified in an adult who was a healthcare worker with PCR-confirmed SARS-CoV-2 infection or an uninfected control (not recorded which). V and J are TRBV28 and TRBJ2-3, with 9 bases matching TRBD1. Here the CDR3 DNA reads TGTGCCAGCAGTTTATCCGGACAGGGGTACACAGATACGCAGTATTTT. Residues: CASSLSGQGYTDTQYF.